The 27 T cell receptor beta chains given below trace back to one sample, sequenced in a study of response to subunit inactivated influenza vaccine. TCRdb used MiXCR to reprocess the RT-PCR reads, holding one entry per CDR3 protein. This sample has hundreds of thousands of distinct CDR3 sequences, with approximately 7.7% found just once. Sample: PBMCs from blood, taken 23 to 25 months after vaccination. These receptors were collected from a man between 50 and 70 years old who received an inactivated influenza vaccine.

In its sample, this clonotype was seen once. A much larger clone sits a single nucleotide away, making a read error possible. The chain combines TRBV6-5 with TRBJ2-5; unclear D gene. The length of the CDR3 is 15 residues. Germline loops: CDR1 MNHEY, CDR2 SVGAGI. CDR3 in amino acids: CASSYSASLKDTQYF. The CDR3, as DNA: TGTGCCAGCAGTTATTCCGCATCTTTAAAAGATACCCAGTACTTC.

V gene TRBV15 combines with J gene TRBJ2-3; the D gene could be TRBD1 or TRBD2 (6 bases each). The V end was cut by 3 bases, the J end by 5 bases, with 15 bases between. The CDR3 covers 15 residues. Germline CDR1 LNHNV, CDR2 YYDKDF (reference sequence). The CDR3 reads CATSRRRGSGDTQYF. The CDR3 DNA reads TGTGCCACCAGCAGGCGGAGGGGGTCGGGAGATACGCAGTATTTT.

This clonotype was detected ten times or more. Here the CDR3 DNA reads TGTGCCAGCATGTCAGGTGGCTCCGTCGCCTACGAGCAGTACTTC. This encodes CASMSGGSVAYEQYF. The chain links TRBV12-3 or TRBV12-4 to TRBJ2-7; D is unresolved. This CDR3 spans 15 amino acids. V shed 7 bases and J shed 2 bases, with 18 bases lying between them.

In this sample, this clonotype turned up many times. The J gene is TRBJ2-1, the V gene TRBV12-3 or TRBV12-4; D may be TRBD2 (6 bases). V lost 6 bases and J 2 bases, leaving 17 bases between the germline ends. The CDR3 is 16 amino acids. The CDR3 nucleotides read TGTGCCAGCAGGGGGACTCGCGCTACCCCCTACAATGAGCAGTTCTTC. This gives the protein CASRGTRATPYNEQFF.

In this sample, this clonotype turned up a few times. CDR3 in amino acids: CASSRGLTNEQFF. The CDR3 DNA is TGTGCCAGCAGCCGGGGACTTACCAATGAGCAGTTCTTC. This sequence joins TRBV11-3 and TRBJ2-1; D is possibly TRBD2 (6 bases). Germline values: CDR1 SGHNT, CDR2 YENEEA. The CDR3 is made up of 13 amino acids. The V end was cut by 5 bases, the J end by 6 bases, with 11 bases between.

This clonotype was detected a few times. An end of the junction does not agree with germline; a read error may underlie this. V is TRBV7-7 and J is TRBJ1-5; weak D call: TRBD1 (6 bases). CDR3 length: 17 amino acids. Germline loops: CDR1 SSHAT, CDR2 FNYEAQ (reference sequence). CDR3 nucleotides: TGTGCTAGCAGCCCCCGGCAGGGGCCCTATAGCAATCAGCCCCAGCATTTT. Translation: CASSPRQGPYSNQPQHF.

The rearrangement links TRBV14 to TRBJ2-7, with D perhaps matching TRBD2 (6 bases). The CDR3 contains 10 residues. Germline V gene lookup returns CDR1 SGHDN and CDR2 FVKESK. CDR3 sequence reads: CAAGRHEQYF. The CDR3 bases are TGTGCGGCAGGGAGGCACGAGCAGTACTTC.

CDR3 residues: CASGLNTLAKNIQYF. For the CDR3, the DNA is TGTGCCAGCGGGCTGAACACTTTAGCCAAAAACATTCAGTACTTC. The chain carries TRBV28 and TRBJ2-4; D ambiguous. The CDR3 is 15 amino acids. The germline CDR1 and CDR2 sequences are MDHEN and SYDVKM. V lost 8 bases and J lost 0, with 14 bases in between. Drawing the rest from reference TRBV28 and TRBJ2-4, the complete variable domain is DVKVTQSSRYLVKRTGEKVFLECVQDMDHENMFWYRQDPGLGLRLIYFSYDVKMKEKGDIPEGYSVSREKKERFSLILESASTNQTSMYLCASGLNTLAKNIQYFGAGTRLSVL.

The J gene is TRBJ2-1, the V gene TRBV20-1; TRBD2 matches at 15 bases. Germline CDR1 reads DFQATT; CDR2 reads SNEGSKA (reference sequence). V lost 5 bases, J lost 4 bases, and 9 bases stayed unmatched. This CDR3 is built from 17 residues. The CDR3 DNA is TGCAGTGCTTCTAGCGGACTAGCGGGGGGGAGGTACAATGAGCAGTTCTTC. Translating gives CSASSGLAGGRYNEQFF.

There are many counts of this clonotype. The chain joins TRBV5-5 to TRBJ2-1; D might be TRBD1 or TRBD2, each matching 5 bases. Trimming removed 4 bases from V and 8 bases from J, with 19 bases in between. In germline, CDR1 is SGHKS, CDR2 YYEKEE (reference sequence). The CDR3 extends over 15 amino acids. CDR3 DNA: TGTGCCAGCAGCCTTCGGGACGGATTCTCCTATGAGCAGTTCTTC. It is translated as CASSLRDGFSYEQFF.

The table lists this clonotype with many counts. The V and J genes are TRBV14 and TRBJ2-7; TRBD1 agrees at 7 bases. The length of the CDR3 is 13 residues. V trimming: 5 bases; J trimming: 8 bases; junction bases outside the gene matches: 9. Germline V CDR1 and CDR2: SGHDN, FVKESK. In nucleotides, the CDR3 is TGTGCCAGCAGCAAAGGGACAGTTGGGAAGCAGTACTTC. Protein product: CASSKGTVGKQYF.

This clonotype was counted between two and nine times. V and J are TRBV6-2 or TRBV6-3 and TRBJ1-2, with TRBD1 as a possible D gene (5 bases). V was cut by 2 bases and J by 2 bases, with 15 bases left in between. This CDR3 has 16 amino acids. Germline CDR1 reads MNHEY; CDR2 reads SVGEGT. The CDR3 bases are TGTGCCAGCAGTTACCCTAGGGGCACGAGAAACTATGGCTACACCTTC. It is translated as CASSYPRGTRNYGYTF.

The rearrangement uses TRBV20-1 and TRBJ2-1, with 10 positions matching TRBD2. Germline V lookup: CDR1 DFQATT, CDR2 SNEGSKA (reference sequence). Trimming at V came to 0 bases and at J to 12 bases, leaving 14 bases not matched to a gene. The CDR3 sequence is 16 residues long. Here the CDR3 DNA reads TGCAGTGCTAGAGATCTGGTTAGCGGGGGGACCCTGGGGCAGTTCTTC. Translated: CSARDLVSGGTLGQFF.

This clonotype was seen more than once but under ten times. The junction does not match germline at one end; this may be a read error. The gene calls are TRBV7-2 and TRBJ2-4; a possible D gene is TRBD2 (6 bases). Germline CDR1 and CDR2: SGHTA and FQGNSA. This CDR3 comprises 11 residues. CDR3 protein: CASNSGEVPDF. The CDR3 DNA sequence: TGTGCCAGCAACTCGGGAGAGGTACCCGACTTC.

CDR3 DNA: TGTGCCAGCAGTTACTCCGCGGTGTCAAATAGCGGGGTGGGGGCCAACGTCCTGACTTTC. Protein product: CASSYSAVSNSGVGANVLTF. V usage is TRBV6-2 or TRBV6-3 and J usage is TRBJ2-6, with TRBD2 matching 8 bases. The V gene's germline CDR1 is MNHEY and CDR2 SVGEGT. J lost 4 bases, V lost 0 bases, and 14 bases had no gene match. This CDR3 spans 20 amino acids.

There are many counts of this clonotype. This sequence joins TRBV28 and TRBJ2-1; D is perhaps TRBD2 (6 bases). Germline CDR1 and CDR2: MDHEN and SYDVKM. The CDR3 is made up of 15 amino acids. Trimming shortened V by 6 bases and J by 5 bases, and 17 bases separated the two germline ends. DNA for the CDR3: TGTGCCAGCAGCCCGCCCGGAGGGCGTAACAATGAGCAGTTCTTC. Translating gives CASSPPGGRNNEQFF.

This rearrangement joins TRBV6-1 to TRBJ2-4; the match to TRBD1 covers 7 bases. Germline values: CDR1 MNHNS, CDR2 SASEGT. The CDR3 totals 14 residues. Trimming took 7 bases from V and 7 from J; bases not matched to a gene: 10. The CDR3 reads CASTTGSGGNIQYF. The DNA of the CDR3 is TGTGCCAGCACGACAGGGAGTGGGGGTAACATTCAGTACTTC.

V and J are TRBV5-5 and TRBJ1-2; D is perhaps TRBD1 (6 bases). Trimming removed 4 bases at V and 6 bases at J, with 19 bases between. The CDR3 extends over 15 amino acids. CDR1 SGHKS and CDR2 YYEKEE come from the germline V gene (reference sequence). The CDR3 protein is CASSVGAGVPNGYTF. The CDR3 DNA is TGTGCCAGCAGCGTAGGAGCAGGGGTCCCAAATGGCTACACCTTC.

This chain links TRBV6-2 or TRBV6-3 with TRBJ1-2; 7 nucleotides agree with TRBD1. Looked up from germline, CDR1 is MNHEY and CDR2 is SVGEGT. V lost 2 bases to trimming and J lost 6 bases; unmatched junction nucleotides: 6. The CDR3 covers 14 residues. The CDR3 spells CASSYDRVSHGYTF. CDR3 DNA sequence: TGTGCCAGCAGTTACGACAGGGTGAGCCATGGCTACACCTTC.

The chain uses TRBV27 and TRBJ1-2; D is undetermined. Trimming pared 5 bases from V and 2 bases from J, leaving 9 bases between. Germline loops: CDR1 MNHEY, CDR2 SMNVEV (reference sequence). The CDR3 has 13 residues. CDR3 sequence reads: CASSVSGNYGYTF. The CDR3 region has the DNA TGTGCCAGCAGTGTGTCGGGGAACTATGGCTACACCTTC.

This clonotype was picked up a small number of times. The rearrangement joins TRBV20-1 to TRBJ2-1, with unresolved D. Germline V gene lookup returns CDR1 DFQATT and CDR2 SNEGSKA (reference sequence). The CDR3 runs to 16 residues. Trimming took off 4 bases at V and 4 bases at J, with 20 bases between the two ends. The CDR3, as DNA: TGCAGTGCTATAGCACCCGCCGCCCTAAATTACAATGAGCAGTTCTTC. Translation: CSAIAPAALNYNEQFF.

This clonotype was observed at least ten times. The J gene is TRBJ2-3, the V gene TRBV10-3, with 11 bases fitting TRBD2. The junction had 5 bases not matched to a gene; V was cut back by 4 bases and J by 2 bases. Germline V gene lookup returns CDR1 ENHRY and CDR2 SYGVKD. The length of the CDR3 is 16 residues. CDR3 amino acids: CAISGRLAGTTDTQYF. CDR3 bases: TGTGCCATCAGTGGGCGACTAGCGGGGACCACAGATACGCAGTATTTT.

The chain joins TRBV7-8 to TRBJ2-3; D may be TRBD1 (5 bases). This CDR3 spans 14 amino acids. V lost 5 bases, J lost 3 bases, and 12 bases lay in between. Germline values: CDR1 SGHVS, CDR2 FQNEAQ. CDR3 sequence (DNA): TGTGCCAGCAGCCTCACGAGGACAACAGATACGCAGTATTTT. Protein: CASSLTRTTDTQYF.

This clonotype was counted a few times. V usage is TRBV12-3 or TRBV12-4 and J usage is TRBJ1-5; 7 bases map to TRBD1. The CDR3 consists of 15 residues. J was trimmed by 5 bases and V by 6 bases; bases with no gene match: 10. The CDR3 DNA sequence: TGTGCCAGCAGATCTGACAGGGAGGGGGATCAGCCCCAGCATTTT. This codes for CASRSDREGDQPQHF.

J is TRBJ2-3 and V is TRBV20-1, with D possibly matching TRBD1 (6 bases). Germline CDR1 and CDR2: DFQATT and SNEGSKA (reference sequence). This CDR3 region has 14 residues. Trimming took 6 bases from V and 0 from J, leaving 13 bases between them. CDR3 in amino acids: CSATRTASTDTQYF. The CDR3 nucleotides read TGCAGTGCCACACGGACAGCTAGCACAGATACGCAGTATTTT.

This clonotype was seen more than once but under ten times. The rearrangement joins TRBV12-3 or TRBV12-4 to TRBJ2-7; no firm D call. V was pared by 3 bases and J by 4 bases, with 10 bases between. This CDR3 region has 13 residues. For the CDR3, the DNA is TGTGCCAGCAGTTTTCCCCCCCCTTACGAGCAGTACTTC. Residues: CASSFPPPYEQYF.

This clonotype appeared many times. V and J are TRBV11-2 and TRBJ2-7; 10 bases map to TRBD2. Germline V lookup: CDR1 SGHAT, CDR2 FQNNGV. V trimming: 5 bases; J trimming: 3 bases; junction bases outside the gene matches: 7. The CDR3 is 15 residues long. CDR3 amino acids: CASSPTSGVRYEQYF. The CDR3 DNA reads as TGTGCCAGCAGCCCCACTAGCGGGGTTCGCTACGAGCAGTACTTC.